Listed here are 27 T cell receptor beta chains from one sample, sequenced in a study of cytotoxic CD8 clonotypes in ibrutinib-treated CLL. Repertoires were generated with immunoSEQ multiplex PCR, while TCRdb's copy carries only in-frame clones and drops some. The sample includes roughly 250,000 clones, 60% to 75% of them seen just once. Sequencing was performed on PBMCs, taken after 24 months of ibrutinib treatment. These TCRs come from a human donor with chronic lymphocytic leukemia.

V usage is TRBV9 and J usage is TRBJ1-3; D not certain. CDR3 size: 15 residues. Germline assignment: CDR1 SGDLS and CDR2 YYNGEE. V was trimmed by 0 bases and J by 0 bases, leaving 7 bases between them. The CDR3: CASSVGASSGNTIYF. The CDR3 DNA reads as TGTGCCAGCAGCGTAGGAGCCAGCTCTGGAAACACCATATATTTT. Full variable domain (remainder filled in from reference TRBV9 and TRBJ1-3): DSGVTQTPKHLITATGQRVTLRCSPRSGDLSVYWYQQSLDQGLQFLIQYYNGEERAKGNILERFSAQQFPDLHSELNLSSLELGDSALYFCASSVGASSGNTIYFGEGSWLTVV.

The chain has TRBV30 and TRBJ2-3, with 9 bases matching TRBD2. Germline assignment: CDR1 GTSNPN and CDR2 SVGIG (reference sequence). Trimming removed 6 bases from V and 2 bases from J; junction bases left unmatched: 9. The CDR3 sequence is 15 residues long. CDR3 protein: CACAPTSGITDTQYF. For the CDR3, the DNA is TGTGCCTGTGCTCCGACTAGCGGAATCACAGATACGCAGTATTTT.

The CDR3 spells CASSPRTSGRDDTDTQYF. DNA for the CDR3: TGTGCCAGCAGCCCCCGGACTAGCGGGAGGGATGACACAGATACGCAGTATTTT. The chain links TRBV7-3 to TRBJ2-3; TRBD2 matches at 15 bases. The V and J ends lost 5 bases and 2 bases, in that order; junction bases with no gene match: 8. The CDR3 has 18 residues. Germline values: CDR1 SGHTA, CDR2 FQGTGA.

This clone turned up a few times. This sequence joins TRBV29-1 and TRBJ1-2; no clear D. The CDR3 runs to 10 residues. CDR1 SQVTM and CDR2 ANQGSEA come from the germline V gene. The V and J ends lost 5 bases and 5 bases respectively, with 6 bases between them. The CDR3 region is CSVRGYGYTF. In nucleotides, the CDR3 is TGCAGCGTTAGAGGGTATGGCTACACCTTC.

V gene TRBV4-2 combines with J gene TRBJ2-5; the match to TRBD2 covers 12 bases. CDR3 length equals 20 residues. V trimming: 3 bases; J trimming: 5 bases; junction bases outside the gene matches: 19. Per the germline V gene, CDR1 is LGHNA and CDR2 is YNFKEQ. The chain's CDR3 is CASSQDGVGLAGSVRETQYF. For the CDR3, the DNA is TGTGCCAGCAGCCAGGACGGGGTTGGACTAGCGGGAAGTGTCAGGGAGACCCAGTACTTC.

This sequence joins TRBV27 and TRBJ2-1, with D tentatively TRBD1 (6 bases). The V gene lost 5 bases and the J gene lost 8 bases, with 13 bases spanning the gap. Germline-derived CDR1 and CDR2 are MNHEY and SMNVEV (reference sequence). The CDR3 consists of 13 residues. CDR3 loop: CASSGARGDEQFF. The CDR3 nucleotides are TGTGCCAGCAGTGGGGCCAGGGGCGATGAGCAGTTCTTC.

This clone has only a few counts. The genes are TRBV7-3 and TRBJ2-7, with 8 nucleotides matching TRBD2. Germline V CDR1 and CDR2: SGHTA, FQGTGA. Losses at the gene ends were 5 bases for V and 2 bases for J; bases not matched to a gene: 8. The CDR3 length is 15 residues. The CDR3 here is CASSPLAVGTYEQYF. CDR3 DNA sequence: TGTGCCAGCAGCCCACTAGCGGTGGGAACCTACGAGCAGTACTTC. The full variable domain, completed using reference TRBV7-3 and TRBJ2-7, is GAGVSQTPSNKVTEKGKYVELRCDPISGHTALYWYRQSLGQGPEFLIYFQGTGAADDSGLPNDRFFAVRPEGSVSTLKIQRTERGDSAVYLCASSPLAVGTYEQYFGPGTRLTVT.

The CDR3 DNA reads as TGTGCCAGCAGCCCAGGACAGGACGCGAACACCGGGGAGCTGTTTTTT. It translates to CASSPGQDANTGELFF. This sequence joins TRBV11-3 and TRBJ2-2; 7 bases match TRBD1. CDR3 length equals 16 residues. Per the germline V gene, CDR1 is SGHNT and CDR2 is YENEEA. Trimming at V came to 5 bases and at J to 0 bases, leaving 6 bases not matched to a gene.

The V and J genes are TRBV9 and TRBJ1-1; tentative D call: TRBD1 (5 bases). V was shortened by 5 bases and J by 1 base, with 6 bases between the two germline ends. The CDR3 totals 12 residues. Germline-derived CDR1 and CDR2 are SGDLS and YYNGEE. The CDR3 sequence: CASRDRNTEAFF. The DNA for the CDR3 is TGTGCCAGCAGAGACAGGAACACTGAAGCTTTCTTT.

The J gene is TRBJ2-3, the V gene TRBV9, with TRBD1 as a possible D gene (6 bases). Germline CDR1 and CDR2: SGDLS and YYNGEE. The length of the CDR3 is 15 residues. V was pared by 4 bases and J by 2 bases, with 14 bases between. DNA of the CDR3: TGTGCCAGCAGCCCTTGGACAGCGTACACAGATACGCAGTATTTT. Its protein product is CASSPWTAYTDTQYF. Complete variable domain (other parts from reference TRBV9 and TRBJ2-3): DSGVTQTPKHLITATGQRVTLRCSPRSGDLSVYWYQQSLDQGLQFLIQYYNGEERAKGNILERFSAQQFPDLHSELNLSSLELGDSALYFCASSPWTAYTDTQYFGPGTRLTVL.

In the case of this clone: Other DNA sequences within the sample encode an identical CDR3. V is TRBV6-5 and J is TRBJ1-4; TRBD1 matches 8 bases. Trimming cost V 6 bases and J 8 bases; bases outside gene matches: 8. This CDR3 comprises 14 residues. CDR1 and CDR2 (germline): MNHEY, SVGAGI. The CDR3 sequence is CASSRQGLGEKLFF. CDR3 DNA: TGTGCCAGCAGCCGACAGGGGCTGGGGGAAAAACTGTTTTTT.

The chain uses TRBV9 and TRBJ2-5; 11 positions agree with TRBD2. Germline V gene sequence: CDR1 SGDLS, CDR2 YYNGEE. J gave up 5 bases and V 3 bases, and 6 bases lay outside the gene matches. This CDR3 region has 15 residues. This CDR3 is CASSARTSGPETQYF. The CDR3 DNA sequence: TGTGCCAGCAGCGCCCGGACTAGCGGGCCGGAGACCCAGTACTTC.

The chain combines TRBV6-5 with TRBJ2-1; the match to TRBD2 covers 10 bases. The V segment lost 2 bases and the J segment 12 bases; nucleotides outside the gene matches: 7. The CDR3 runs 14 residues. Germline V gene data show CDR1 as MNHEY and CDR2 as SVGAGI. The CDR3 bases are TGTGCCAGCAGTTACGGAGCGGGAGGGATCGGGCAGTTCTTC. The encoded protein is CASSYGAGGIGQFF.

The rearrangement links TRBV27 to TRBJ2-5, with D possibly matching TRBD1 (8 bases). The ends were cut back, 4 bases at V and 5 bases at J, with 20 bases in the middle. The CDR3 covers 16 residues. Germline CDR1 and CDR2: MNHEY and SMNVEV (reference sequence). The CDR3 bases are TGTGCCAGCAGTTCCCTCCCGACAGGGGAGGGGGAGACCCAGTACTTC. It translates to CASSSLPTGEGETQYF.

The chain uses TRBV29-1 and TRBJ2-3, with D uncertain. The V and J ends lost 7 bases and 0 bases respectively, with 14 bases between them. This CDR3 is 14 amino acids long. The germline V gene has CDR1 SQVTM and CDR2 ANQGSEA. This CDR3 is CSDPSLYSTDTQYF. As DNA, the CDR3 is TGCAGCGACCCGTCTCTCTATAGCACAGATACGCAGTATTTT.

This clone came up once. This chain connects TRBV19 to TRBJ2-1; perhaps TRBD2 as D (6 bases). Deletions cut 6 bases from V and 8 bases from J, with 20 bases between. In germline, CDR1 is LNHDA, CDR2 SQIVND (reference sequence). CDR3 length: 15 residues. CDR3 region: CASSFTGLLNDEQFF. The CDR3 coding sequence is TGTGCCAGTAGCTTTACGGGACTCCTCAACGATGAGCAGTTCTTC.

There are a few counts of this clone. The CDR3 DNA reads as TGCGCCAGCAGCTCCCTGGATGCCTACGAGCAGTACTTC. This translates into CASSSLDAYEQYF. The V and J genes are TRBV5-1 and TRBJ2-7; D gene uncertain. V gave up 3 bases and J gave up 2 bases, with 9 bases separating them. Germline CDR1 reads SGHRS; CDR2 reads YFSETQ. This CDR3 is built from 13 residues.

The CDR3 here is CASSPGRQGNGYTF. CDR3 nucleotides: TGTGCCAGCTCACCAGGGAGACAGGGAAATGGCTACACCTTC. The V and J genes are TRBV18 and TRBJ1-2; 7 nucleotides align to TRBD1. With 2 bases clipped from V and 6 bases from J, the junction kept 6 bases outside the gene matches. CDR3 length: 14 residues. Germline CDR1 and CDR2: KGHSH and LQKENI.

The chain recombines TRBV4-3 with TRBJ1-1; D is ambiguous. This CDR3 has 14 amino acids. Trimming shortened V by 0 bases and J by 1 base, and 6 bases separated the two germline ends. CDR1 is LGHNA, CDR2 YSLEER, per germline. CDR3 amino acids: CASSQEGRNTEAFF. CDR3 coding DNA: TGCGCCAGCAGCCAAGAAGGGAGGAACACTGAAGCTTTCTTT.

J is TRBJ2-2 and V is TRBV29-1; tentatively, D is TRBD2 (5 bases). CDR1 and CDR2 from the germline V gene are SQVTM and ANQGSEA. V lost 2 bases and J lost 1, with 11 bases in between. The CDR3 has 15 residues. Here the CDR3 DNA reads TGCAGCGTTGAAATTTTTGGAGGGAACACCGGGGAGCTGTTTTTT. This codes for CSVEIFGGNTGELFF.

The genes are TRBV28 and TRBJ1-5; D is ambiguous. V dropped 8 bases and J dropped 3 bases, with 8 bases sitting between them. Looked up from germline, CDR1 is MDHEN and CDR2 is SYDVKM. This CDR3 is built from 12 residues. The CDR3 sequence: CASLRVNQPQHF. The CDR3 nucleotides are TGTGCCAGCTTACGGGTCAATCAGCCCCAGCATTTT.

CDR3 residues: CASSWGQGVGELFF. Here the CDR3 DNA reads TGTGCCAGCAGCTGGGGACAGGGCGTCGGGGAGCTGTTTTTT. This sequence joins TRBV14 and TRBJ2-2, with 9 positions matching TRBD1. This CDR3 is 14 amino acids long. V gave up 5 bases and J gave up 7 bases; unmatched junction bases: 5. Per the germline V gene, CDR1 is SGHDN and CDR2 is FVKESK.

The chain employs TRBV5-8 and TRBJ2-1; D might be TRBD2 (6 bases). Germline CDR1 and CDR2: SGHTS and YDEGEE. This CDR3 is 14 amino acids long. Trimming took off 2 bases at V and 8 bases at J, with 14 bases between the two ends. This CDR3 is CASSFWRDAHEQFF. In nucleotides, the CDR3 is TGTGCCAGCAGCTTCTGGCGGGATGCGCATGAGCAGTTCTTC.

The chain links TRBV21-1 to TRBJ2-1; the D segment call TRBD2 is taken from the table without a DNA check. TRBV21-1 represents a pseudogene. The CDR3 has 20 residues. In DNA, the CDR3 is TGTGCCAGCAGCAAACCAAGGGGGTTAACTACCGGGACTAGCGGGAGGAAGGAGTTCTTC. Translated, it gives CASSKPRGLTTGTSGRKEFF.

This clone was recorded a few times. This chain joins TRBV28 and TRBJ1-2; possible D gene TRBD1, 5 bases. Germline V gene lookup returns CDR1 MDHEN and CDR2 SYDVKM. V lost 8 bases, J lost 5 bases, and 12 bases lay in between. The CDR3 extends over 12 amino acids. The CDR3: CASGDERYGYTF. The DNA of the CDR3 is TGTGCCAGCGGGGACGAACGATATGGCTACACCTTC.

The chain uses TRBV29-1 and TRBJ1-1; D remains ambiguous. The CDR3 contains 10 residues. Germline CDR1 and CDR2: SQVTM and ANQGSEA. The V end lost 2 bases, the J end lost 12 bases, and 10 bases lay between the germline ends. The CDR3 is CSVELSRTFF. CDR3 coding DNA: TGCAGCGTTGAACTATCCCGGACTTTCTTT.

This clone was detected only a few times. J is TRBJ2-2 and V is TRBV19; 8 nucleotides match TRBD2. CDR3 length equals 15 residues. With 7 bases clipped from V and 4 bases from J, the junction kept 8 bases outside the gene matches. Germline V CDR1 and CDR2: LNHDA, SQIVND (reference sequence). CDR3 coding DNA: TGTGCCAGTACCCCGGCTAGCGGGTTCACCGGGGAGCTGTTTTTT. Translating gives CASTPASGFTGELFF.